Below, 24 T cell receptor beta chains from the same sample are listed, as sequenced in a study of blood T cell repertoires in COVID-19. Libraries were prepared by immunoSEQ multiplex PCR; TCRdb keeps only in-frame clonotypes and omits some of them. The sample records about 340,000 clones, about 90% being singletons. The sequenced material came from peripheral blood. The receptors derive from a woman in her late teens or twenties who had recovered from COVID-19.

Turning to this clone: In the same sample, other DNA sequences code for this CDR3. The chain links TRBV7-8 to TRBJ2-3; the D gene is possibly TRBD1 (6 bases). Trimming stripped 1 base from V and 2 bases from J, with 7 bases between. From germline, CDR1 is SGHVS and CDR2 FQNEAQ. This CDR3 has 14 amino acids. The CDR3: CASSLDRVTDTQYF. CDR3 coding DNA: TGTGCCAGCAGCTTAGACAGGGTCACAGATACGCAGTATTTT. Full variable domain (remainder filled in from reference TRBV7-8 and TRBJ2-3): GAGVSQSPRYKVAKRGQDVALRCDPISGHVSLFWYQQALGQGPEFLTYFQNEAQLDKSGLPSDRFFAERPEGSVSTLKIQRTQQEDSAVYLCASSLDRVTDTQYFGPGTRLTVL.

The gene calls are TRBV6-2 or TRBV6-3 and TRBJ1-5, with 7 bases fitting TRBD1. The CDR3 contains 16 residues. CDR1 is MNHEY, CDR2 SVGEGT, per germline. The V segment lost 6 bases and the J segment 7 bases; nucleotides outside the gene matches: 15. CDR3 protein: CASSPFPTGVGQPQHF. The CDR3 nucleotides are TGTGCCAGCAGCCCTTTCCCCACAGGGGTGGGCCAGCCCCAGCATTTT.

The chain uses TRBV7-2 and TRBJ2-2; TRBD1 might be the D (6 bases). Germline V CDR1 and CDR2: SGHTA, FQGNSA. V shed 0 bases and J shed 5 bases, with 10 bases lying between them. This CDR3 has 15 residues. CDR3: CASSLADRETGELFF. The CDR3 DNA is TGTGCCAGCAGCTTAGCGGACAGAGAAACCGGGGAGCTGTTTTTT.

The chain recombines TRBV24-1 with TRBJ2-2, with D perhaps matching TRBD1 (6 bases). The CDR3 consists of 14 residues. The germline V gene encodes CDR1 KGHDR and CDR2 SFDVKD. V lost 9 bases to trimming and J lost 2 bases, with 12 bases between them. The CDR3 reads CATDDRKNTGELFF. CDR3 nucleotide sequence: TGTGCCACCGACGACAGGAAAAACACCGGGGAGCTGTTTTTT.

The chain employs TRBV5-1 and TRBJ2-3, with 9 nucleotides matching TRBD1. After removal of 4 bases from V and 3 bases from J, the junction contained 6 bases not matched to a gene. This CDR3 region has 15 residues. Looked up from germline, CDR1 is SGHRS and CDR2 is YFSETQ. In DNA form, the CDR3 reads TGCGCCAGCAGCCTAAAACAGGGGGCGACAGATACGCAGTATTTT. Encoded protein: CASSLKQGATDTQYF. Drawing the rest from reference TRBV5-1 and TRBJ2-3, the complete variable domain is KAGVTQTPRYLIKTRGQQVTLSCSPISGHRSVSWYQQTPGQGLQFLFEYFSETQRNKGNFPGRFSGRQFSNSRSEMNVSTLELGDSALYLCASSLKQGATDTQYFGPGTRLTVL.

CDR3 region: CAGWRASSGNTIYF. The CDR3 nucleotides read TGTGCCGGGTGGAGGGCAAGCTCTGGAAACACCATATATTTT. The chain recombines TRBV7-9 with TRBJ1-3; D unresolved. The V end lost 11 bases, the J end lost 0 bases, and 14 bases lay between the germline ends. The CDR3 consists of 14 residues. Germline values: CDR1 SEHNR, CDR2 FQNEAQ (reference sequence). Full variable domain (rest looked up from reference TRBV7-9 and TRBJ1-3): DTGVSQNPRHKITKRGQNVTFRCDPISEHNRLYWYRQTLGQGPEFLTYFQNEAQLEKSRLLSDRFSAERPKGSFSTLEIQRTEQGDSAMYLCAGWRASSGNTIYFGEGSWLTVV.

Worth noting for this clone: At the DNA level, this CDR3 is encoded by other sequences in the same sample as well. The chain has TRBV9 and TRBJ2-1; 15 bases are shared with TRBD2. Trimming at V came to 0 bases and at J to 7 bases, leaving 2 bases not matched to a gene. The V gene's germline CDR1 is SGDLS and CDR2 YYNGEE. CDR3 length: 16 residues. The CDR3 region has the DNA TGTGCCAGCAGCGTAGGAGGGACTAGCGGGAGGAATGAGCAGTTCTTC. Translated, it gives CASSVGGTSGRNEQFF.

This chain uses TRBV5-1 with TRBJ1-5; tentative D call: TRBD1 (5 bases). This CDR3 is built from 14 residues. Germline CDR1 SGHRS, CDR2 YFSETQ. Trimming cost V 0 bases and J 6 bases, with 10 bases left between them. The CDR3 coding sequence is TGCGCCAGCAGCTTGGATACAGGCACTCAGCCCCAGCATTTT. Translating gives CASSLDTGTQPQHF.

The chain links TRBV29-1 to TRBJ1-2; D perhaps matches TRBD1 (5 bases). V was trimmed by 7 bases and J by 8 bases, leaving 17 bases between them. Per germline, CDR1 SQVTM and CDR2 ANQGSEA. The CDR3 consists of 12 residues. The CDR3 region has the DNA TGCAGCGCCCTAGGTGGGGCGGGGGGCTACACCTTC. It codes for CSALGGAGGYTF.

V is TRBV30 and J is TRBJ2-1, with 7 nucleotides matching TRBD1. Looked up from germline, CDR1 is GTSNPN and CDR2 is SVGIG (reference sequence). The trim removed 2 bases at V and 4 bases at J, leaving 14 bases unmatched. The CDR3 consists of 17 residues. CDR3 in DNA: TGTGCCTGGAGTCTGGGGGTCACAGGGGTGGTTTACAATGAGCAGTTCTTC. It codes for CAWSLGVTGVVYNEQFF.

V gene TRBV19 combines with J gene TRBJ1-2, with 9 bases aligning to TRBD1. Germline V gene data show CDR1 as LNHDA and CDR2 as SQIVND (reference sequence). V dropped 0 bases and J dropped 12; count of bases not matched to a gene: 8. The CDR3 runs to 14 residues. CDR3: CASSIDPGTGNHTF. The DNA for the CDR3 is TGTGCCAGTAGTATAGATCCCGGGACAGGGAACCACACCTTC.

The rearrangement uses TRBV9 and TRBJ1-2, with D uncertain. The CDR3 has 12 amino acids. Trimming took 2 bases from V and 2 from J, leaving 4 bases between them. CDR1 and CDR2 from the germline V gene are SGDLS and YYNGEE. DNA for the CDR3: TGTGCCAGCAGCGTGCTAAACTATGGCTACACCTTC. This gives the protein CASSVLNYGYTF.

The rearrangement links TRBV9 to TRBJ2-7, with a weak D call TRBD1 (5 bases). Trimming removed 0 bases at V and 2 bases at J, with 9 bases between. Per germline, CDR1 SGDLS and CDR2 YYNGEE. The CDR3 consists of 14 residues. The CDR3 spells CASSVGGRAYEQYV. CDR3 in DNA: TGTGCCAGCAGCGTAGGAGGCAGGGCCTACGAGCAGTACGTC.

This sequence joins TRBV6-1 and TRBJ1-6, with D perhaps TRBD1 (5 bases). The CDR3 is 13 amino acids. V was clipped by 6 bases and J by 7 bases, with 10 bases between them. Germline V gives CDR1 MNHNS, CDR2 SASEGT. The CDR3 loop is CASRVGGNSPLHF. The CDR3 coding sequence is TGTGCCAGCAGAGTGGGGGGAAATTCACCCCTCCACTTT.

This chain uses TRBV4-1 with TRBJ2-3; no clear D gene. CDR3 length: 13 residues. Germline CDR1 reads MGHRA; CDR2 reads YSYEKL. V lost 2 bases and J lost 4, with 7 bases in between. The CDR3 bases are TGCGCCAGCAGCCAACTATACGCAGATACGCAGTATTTT. Amino acids: CASSQLYADTQYF.

J is TRBJ1-4 and V is TRBV19; a possible D gene is TRBD1 (6 bases). The V end lost 6 bases, the J end lost 4 bases, and 15 bases lay between the germline ends. The CDR3 is made up of 15 amino acids. The germline V gene encodes CDR1 LNHDA and CDR2 SQIVND (reference sequence). CDR3 sequence (DNA): TGTGCCAGTAGGGAGATGGGGACACGTAATGAAAAACTGTTTTTT. This codes for CASREMGTRNEKLFF.

This sequence joins TRBV14 and TRBJ1-1, with D perhaps matching TRBD1 (6 bases). This CDR3 region has 14 residues. Germline CDR1 SGHDN, CDR2 FVKESK. The ends were cut back, 6 bases at V and 7 bases at J, with 18 bases in the middle. CDR3 sequence reads: CASRPAGTRYEAFF. The CDR3 DNA follows: TGTGCCAGCAGACCGGCCGGGACAAGGTATGAAGCTTTCTTT.

This sequence joins TRBV29-1 and TRBJ2-3, with TRBD1 as a possible D gene (5 bases). The V gene's germline CDR1 is SQVTM and CDR2 ANQGSEA. CDR3 length: 13 amino acids. V lost 4 bases and J 3 bases, leaving 11 bases between the germline ends. The CDR3 region has the DNA TGCAGCGTTGCCAGGGTAGAGACAGATACGCAGTATTTT. This translates into CSVARVETDTQYF.

Turning to this clone: The junction differs from germline at one of its ends, possibly a read error. The same CDR3 also results from other DNA sequences found in this sample. The V and J genes are TRBV28 and TRBJ1-2; TRBD1 matches at 10 bases. The CDR3 totals 14 residues. Germline CDR1 is MDHEN and CDR2 is SYDVKM. This chain's CDR3 is CATHPGQGLYGYTF. The CDR3 region has the DNA TGTGCTACCCACCCGGGACAGGGGCTCTATGGCTACACTTTC.

The V and J genes are TRBV27 and TRBJ2-7, with TRBD1 identical over 9 bases. V lost 5 bases, J lost 3 bases, and 5 bases stayed unmatched. Germline CDR1 and CDR2: MNHEY and SMNVEV (reference sequence). This CDR3 contains 14 residues. Here the CDR3 DNA reads TGTGCCAGCAGTACCGGGACAGGGCACTACGAGCAGTACGTC. Protein sequence: CASSTGTGHYEQYV.

The chain links TRBV28 to TRBJ2-5; TRBD2 aligns across 10 bases. The ends lost 6 bases at V and 5 bases at J; junction bases unmatched: 9. The CDR3 is made up of 15 amino acids. The germline gives CDR1 MDHEN, CDR2 SYDVKM. Here the CDR3 DNA reads TGTGCCAGCAGCCAAGGGACTAGCGTACGGGAGACCCAGTACTTC. Translated, it gives CASSQGTSVRETQYF.

The rearrangement uses TRBV30 and TRBJ1-1; perhaps TRBD1 as D (6 bases). Germline CDR1 is GTSNPN and CDR2 is SVGIG (reference sequence). Trimming shortened V by 5 bases and J by 3 bases, and 19 bases separated the two germline ends. The CDR3 contains 15 residues. Here the CDR3 DNA reads TGTGCCTGGGCAGGGGCTCTGGGGGCGGACACTGAAGCTTTCTTT. This codes for CAWAGALGADTEAFF. The full variable domain, in which reference TRBV30 and TRBJ1-1 provide the parts outside the CDR3, is SQTIHQWPATLVQPVGSPLSLECTVEGTSNPNLYWYRQAAGRGLQLLFYSVGIGQISSEVPQNLSASRPQDRQFILSSKKLLLSDSGFYLCAWAGALGADTEAFFGQGTRLTVV.

On this clone: The same CDR3 can be traced to other DNA sequences in this sample. This sequence joins TRBV7-9 and TRBJ2-3; TRBD2 matches at 7 bases. V lost 5 bases and J lost 4; bases outside the gene matches: 3. This CDR3 region has 13 residues. Per germline, CDR1 SEHNR and CDR2 FQNEAQ (reference sequence). CDR3 loop: CASSPTSADTQYF. The DNA for the CDR3 is TGTGCCAGCAGCCCAACTAGCGCAGATACGCAGTATTTT.

The rearrangement links TRBV19 to TRBJ1-2; possibly TRBD1 for D (6 bases). The CDR3 has 14 residues. The V gene lost 3 bases and the J gene lost 8 bases, with 16 bases spanning the gap. Per the germline V gene, CDR1 is LNHDA and CDR2 is SQIVND (reference sequence). The CDR3 bases are TGTGCCAGTAGTATCGGACAGATCTATCGGGGCTACACCTTC. Translated: CASSIGQIYRGYTF.